The 30 T cell receptor beta chains listed next were all sequenced from one sample in a study of neurological immune-mediated disorders (dated by TCRdb to the late 2010s). Library prep was done by 5' RACE. The data were produced on an Illumina HiSeq 2500. Using fastp at Q25 and MiXCR, TCRdb reprocessed the public reads and kept productive beta chains. CDR3 protein sequences are deduplicated, and each keeps its most common genes and DNA. The sample yields 15,000 or so distinct CDR3 sequences; less than 15% were counted once. The top ten clonotypes cover 41% of the sample. Sequenced input: CD8+ T cells from blood. These TCRs come from a female donor with HTLV-1-associated myelopathy (HAM/TSP).

This clonotype was seen ten or more times. The CDR3 coding sequence is TGTGCCAGCAGCCCCCGACGCACCTACGAGCAGTACTTC. Translation: CASSPRRTYEQYF. The chain uses TRBV4-2 and TRBJ2-7; D is ambiguous. CDR3 length equals 13 residues. CDR1 is LGHNA and CDR2 is YNFKEQ in the germline V gene. Trimming pared 4 bases from V and 2 bases from J, leaving 9 bases between.

This clonotype was picked up many times. The chain links TRBV7-6 to TRBJ2-3; 9 nucleotides agree with TRBD2. The CDR3 is 15 amino acids. CDR1 SGHVS and CDR2 FNYEAQ come from the germline V gene. Germline trimming cut 6 bases from V and 1 base from J; bases unmatched to any gene: 5. The CDR3 region is CASSLERGGTDTQYF. The DNA for the CDR3 is TGTGCCAGCAGTCTGGAGCGGGGGGGCACAGATACGCAGTATTTT. The whole variable domain, remainder taken from reference TRBV7-6 and TRBJ2-3, is GAGVSQSPRYKVTKRGQDVALRCDPISGHVSLYWYRQALGQGPEFLTYFNYEAQQDKSGLPNDRFSAERPEGSISTLTIQRTEQRDSAMYRCASSLERGGTDTQYFGPGTRLTVL.

This clonotype appeared many times. This chain uses TRBV20-1 with TRBJ2-1, with D possibly being TRBD2 (6 bases). Germline lookup yields CDR1 DFQATT and CDR2 SNEGSKA (reference sequence). Trimming removed 0 bases at V and 0 bases at J, with 15 bases between. CDR3 size: 17 residues. CDR3 nucleotides: TGCAGTGCTAGAGATCCCCTAGCGATAAGCTCCTACAATGAGCAGTTCTTC. It encodes CSARDPLAISSYNEQFF.

This clonotype was seen ten or more times. V gene TRBV28 combines with J gene TRBJ1-6, with TRBD1 matching 7 bases. The germline V gene encodes CDR1 MDHEN and CDR2 SYDVKM. CDR3 size: 15 residues. Germline trimming cut 7 bases from V and 5 bases from J; bases unmatched to any gene: 8. The CDR3 reads CASKPPGTDNSPLHF. DNA for the CDR3: TGTGCCAGCAAACCCCCGGGGACAGATAATTCACCCCTCCACTTT.

This clonotype was counted ten times or more. This chain connects TRBV6-5 to TRBJ1-6; 7 nucleotides align to TRBD1. The CDR3 is 15 amino acids. V was pared by 0 bases and J by 4 bases, with 0 bases of the junction left unmatched. Per germline, CDR1 MNHEY and CDR2 SVGAGI. The CDR3 spells CASSYSGQYNSPLHF. CDR3 coding DNA: TGTGCCAGCAGTTACTCGGGACAGTATAATTCACCCCTCCACTTT.

This clonotype came up many times. The chain links TRBV4-1 to TRBJ2-5, with 9 nucleotides matching TRBD1. Germline CDR1 reads MGHRA; CDR2 reads YSYEKL. This CDR3 comprises 15 residues. V dropped 3 bases and J dropped 3; count of bases not matched to a gene: 5. The CDR3 protein is CASSHSTGGKETQYF. The CDR3 nucleotides are TGCGCCAGCAGCCACTCGACAGGGGGAAAAGAGACCCAGTACTTC.

This clonotype has a count of ten or more. The chain carries TRBV20-1 and TRBJ2-4; possibly TRBD1 for D (6 bases). This CDR3 spans 15 amino acids. Germline loops: CDR1 DFQATT, CDR2 SNEGSKA (reference sequence). V dropped 3 bases and J dropped 1 base, with 13 bases sitting between them. This chain's CDR3 is CSARGRDTAKNIQYF. As DNA, the CDR3 is TGCAGTGCTAGGGGTCGGGACACGGCCAAAAACATTCAGTACTTC.

This clonotype was seen many times. J is TRBJ2-6 and V is TRBV5-1; D perhaps matches TRBD2 (5 bases). The CDR3 is 14 amino acids. With 3 bases removed from V and 2 bases from J, the gap between germline ends came to 6 bases. In germline, CDR1 is SGHRS, CDR2 YFSETQ. CDR3 nucleotide sequence: TGCGCCAGCAGCTCGGGGACTGGGGCCAACGTCCTGACTTTC. Protein: CASSSGTGANVLTF.

The table lists this clonotype with many counts. The V call is TRBV11-3, the J call TRBJ2-2; 7 bases are shared with TRBD1. This CDR3 has 15 amino acids. Germline lookup yields CDR1 SGHNT and CDR2 YENEEA. J gave up 2 bases and V 6 bases, and 6 bases lay outside the gene matches. CDR3 in amino acids: CASRHRDRNTGELFF. The CDR3, as DNA: TGTGCCAGCAGGCACCGGGACAGAAACACCGGGGAGCTGTTTTTT.

This clonotype has at least ten counts. The chain uses TRBV5-6 and TRBJ1-1; tentative D call: TRBD1 (5 bases). The CDR3 loop spans 13 amino acids. Trimming shortened V by 4 bases and J by 3 bases, and 10 bases separated the two germline ends. The germline V gene has CDR1 SGHDT and CDR2 YYEEEE. Here the CDR3 reads CASSTAGDTEAFF. Here the CDR3 DNA reads TGTGCCAGCAGCACCGCGGGGGACACTGAAGCTTTCTTT.

This clonotype was observed many times. The chain is built from TRBV6-2 or TRBV6-3 and TRBJ1-5; the match to TRBD1 covers 8 bases. The CDR3 spans 15 residues. The trim removed 6 bases at V and 5 bases at J, leaving 9 bases unmatched. Germline values: CDR1 MNHEY, CDR2 SVGEGT. CDR3 bases: TGTGCCAGCAGGGCAGAAATGGACAGGGATCAGCCCCAGCATTTT. Protein sequence: CASRAEMDRDQPQHF.

This clonotype was observed at least ten times. V gene TRBV28 combines with J gene TRBJ2-1; no reliable D call. This CDR3 is 13 amino acids long. CDR1 is MDHEN and CDR2 is SYDVKM in the germline V gene. V dropped 3 bases and J dropped 4 bases, with 7 bases sitting between them. The CDR3 nucleotides are TGTGCCAGCAGTTTGCAGGAATACAATGAGCAGTTCTTC. Protein: CASSLQEYNEQFF. Drawing the rest from reference TRBV28 and TRBJ2-1, the complete variable domain is DVKVTQSSRYLVKRTGEKVFLECVQDMDHENMFWYRQDPGLGLRLIYFSYDVKMKEKGDIPEGYSVSREKKERFSLILESASTNQTSMYLCASSLQEYNEQFFGPGTRLTVL.

Only a few counts were recorded for this clonotype. The chain carries TRBV19 and TRBJ2-7, with 7 bases lining up with TRBD1. Germline CDR1 and CDR2: LNHDA and SQIVND (reference sequence). The length of the CDR3 is 14 residues. Germline trimming cut 5 bases from V and 1 base from J; bases unmatched to any gene: 5. Written as DNA, the CDR3 is TGTGCCAGTAGTGTACAGGGGTCGTCCTACGAGCAGTACTTC. Translating it yields CASSVQGSSYEQYF.

This clonotype has at least ten counts. The chain recombines TRBV4-1 with TRBJ2-2; D possibly corresponds to TRBD1 (6 bases). The CDR3 contains 14 residues. Germline V gives CDR1 MGHRA, CDR2 YSYEKL. V dropped 0 bases and J dropped 7 bases, with 9 bases sitting between them. CDR3 nucleotides: TGCGCCAGCAGCCAAGAACAGGGTAGCGGGGAGCTGTTTTTT. This sequence encodes CASSQEQGSGELFF.

Ten or more counts support this clonotype. The CDR3 bases are TGCGCCAGCAGCCGCCTGTTGGCTAGCCGCGTGCAGTTCTTC. As protein: CASSRLLASRVQFF. The gene calls are TRBV4-1 and TRBJ2-1, with TRBD2 as a possible D gene (5 bases). The ends were cut back, 4 bases at V and 12 bases at J, with 19 bases in the middle. The CDR3 length is 14 residues. The germline V gene encodes CDR1 MGHRA and CDR2 YSYEKL.

This clonotype has at least ten counts. The chain couples TRBV27 to TRBJ2-7; 7 bases align to TRBD2. Germline assignment: CDR1 MNHEY and CDR2 SMNVEV (reference sequence). J lost 0 bases, V lost 8 bases, and 7 bases had no gene match. The CDR3 has 14 amino acids. CDR3 amino acids: CASREASSSYEQYF. The CDR3 DNA sequence: TGTGCCAGCCGGGAGGCTAGCAGCTCCTACGAGCAGTACTTC.

This clonotype is medium-sized by share. This chain uses TRBV9 with TRBJ1-1; perhaps TRBD1 as D (5 bases). CDR3 size: 14 residues. Germline CDR1 is SGDLS and CDR2 is YYNGEE. V was pared by 0 bases and J by 3 bases, with 9 bases between. DNA of the CDR3: TGTGCCAGCAGCGTAGGCCAGGGCCACACTGAAGCTTTCTTT. It specifies CASSVGQGHTEAFF.

This clonotype was counted ten times or more. The CDR3 sequence is CASPAVADTGELFF. The CDR3 DNA reads as TGTGCCAGCCCCGCAGTAGCGGACACCGGGGAGCTGTTTTTT. The chain links TRBV7-9 to TRBJ2-2; tentative D call: TRBD2 (6 bases). V was clipped by 8 bases and J by 3 bases, with 13 bases between them. Germline loops: CDR1 SEHNR, CDR2 FQNEAQ (reference sequence). This CDR3 spans 14 amino acids.

The table lists this clonotype with many counts. The chain couples TRBV2 to TRBJ2-5; D possibly corresponds to TRBD2 (5 bases). With 2 bases removed from V and 4 bases from J, the gap between germline ends came to 11 bases. Germline values: CDR1 SNHLY, CDR2 FYNNEI. The CDR3 has 14 amino acids. The CDR3 DNA reads as TGTGCCAGCAGTGAATGGGTCGGGATAGAGACCCAGTACTTC. Translating it yields CASSEWVGIETQYF.

The sample holds many counts of this clonotype. This chain joins TRBV5-5 and TRBJ1-5; D ambiguous. Germline V lookup: CDR1 SGHKS, CDR2 YYEKEE (reference sequence). With 4 bases removed from V and 3 bases from J, the gap between germline ends came to 5 bases. The CDR3 extends over 12 amino acids. The CDR3 bases are TGTGCCAGCAGCCGGGACAATCAGCCCCAGCATTTT. It yields the protein CASSRDNQPQHF.

This clonotype was observed at least ten times. The genes are TRBV4-1 and TRBJ2-2; 9 bases line up with TRBD1. In germline, CDR1 is MGHRA, CDR2 YSYEKL. The CDR3 covers 17 residues. Unmatched junction bases numbered 7, after V lost 1 base and J lost 4 bases. For the CDR3, the DNA is TGCGCCAGCAGCCAAGCCCCCGGGACAGGGTCCACCGGGGAGCTGTTTTTT. This encodes CASSQAPGTGSTGELFF.

This clonotype was recorded at least ten times. The V gene is TRBV20-1, the J gene TRBJ2-1, with 9 bases aligning to TRBD2. Germline CDR1 reads DFQATT; CDR2 reads SNEGSKA (reference sequence). Losses at the gene ends were 5 bases for V and 4 bases for J; bases not matched to a gene: 6. The CDR3 is 14 amino acids. In DNA, the CDR3 is TGCAGTGCTCGCGCTAGCGGGGATTACAATGAGCAGTTCTTC. Translated: CSARASGDYNEQFF.

This clonotype was recorded many times. V gene TRBV4-2 combines with J gene TRBJ2-2; no firm D call. V gave up 1 base and J gave up 4 bases, with 7 bases separating them. CDR1 is LGHNA, CDR2 YNFKEQ, per germline. The CDR3 is made up of 14 amino acids. The CDR3 region is CASSQAASTGELFF. As DNA, the CDR3 is TGTGCCAGCAGCCAAGCGGCTAGCACCGGGGAGCTGTTTTTT.

The chain joins TRBV4-1 to TRBJ2-1; TRBD1 is a possible D gene (5 bases). Germline V gives CDR1 MGHRA, CDR2 YSYEKL. The V end lost 0 bases, the J end lost 8 bases, and 14 bases lay between the germline ends. The CDR3 length is 15 residues. CDR3 in amino acids: CASSQEMGRIDEQFF. CDR3 sequence (DNA): TGCGCCAGCAGCCAAGAAATGGGGCGGATAGATGAGCAGTTCTTC.

This clonotype occurred many times. DNA for the CDR3: TGTGCCAGCAGCTTATTAGGTCTAAGGCGCTATGGCTACACCTTC. As protein: CASSLLGLRRYGYTF. The chain has TRBV7-3 and TRBJ1-2; unclear D gene. Germline CDR1 is SGHTA and CDR2 is FQGTGA. The CDR3 has 15 residues. Trimming stripped 2 bases from V and 4 bases from J, with 14 bases between.

This clonotype was recorded at least ten times. The chain joins TRBV20-1 to TRBJ2-1; D ambiguous. CDR3 size: 13 residues. Germline V lookup: CDR1 DFQATT, CDR2 SNEGSKA (reference sequence). V dropped 1 base and J dropped 5 bases, with 9 bases sitting between them. The CDR3 nucleotides read TGCAGTGCTAGAGGGACCCCGAACAATGAGCAGTTCTTC. Translating it yields CSARGTPNNEQFF.

This clonotype was counted many times. This chain connects TRBV5-1 to TRBJ2-7; TRBD1 is a possible D gene (5 bases). The V gene lost 0 bases and the J gene lost 0 bases, with 7 bases spanning the gap. CDR1 and CDR2 from the germline V gene are SGHRS and YFSETQ. This CDR3 has 14 residues. In DNA form, the CDR3 reads TGCGCCAGCAGCTTGGGGACAATCTCCTACGAGCAGTACTTC. Translation gives CASSLGTISYEQYF.

At least ten counts were recorded for this clonotype. This chain links TRBV28 with TRBJ1-1; 7 bases fit TRBD1. Germline values: CDR1 MDHEN, CDR2 SYDVKM. After removal of 5 bases from V and 4 bases from J, the junction contained 16 bases not matched to a gene. The CDR3 runs to 17 residues. The CDR3 DNA sequence: TGTGCCAGCAGTGCTAATTTAGGGGGCAGTATCGCCACTGAAGCTTTCTTT. Translation gives CASSANLGGSIATEAFF.

This clonotype was recorded many times. The DNA of the CDR3 is TGTGCCAGCAGTGAGGACAGGGGGGCTCAAGAGACCCAGTACTTC. Amino acid sequence: CASSEDRGAQETQYF. V and J are TRBV25-1 and TRBJ2-5; TRBD1 matches 10 bases. The CDR3 loop spans 15 amino acids. V was clipped by 3 bases and J by 2 bases; unmatched bases: 3. Germline CDR1 MGHDK, CDR2 SYGVNS.

This clonotype is judged medium-sized. The V and J genes are TRBV4-1 and TRBJ2-7; TRBD1 matches at 11 bases. V gave up 5 bases and J gave up 3 bases; unmatched junction bases: 9. This CDR3 spans 16 amino acids. Germline V gene data show CDR1 as MGHRA and CDR2 as YSYEKL. CDR3 DNA sequence: TGCGCCAGCAGCAACCGTCCGGGACAGGGGGACTACGAGCAGTACTTC. Its protein is CASSNRPGQGDYEQYF.